The entry that follows covers one TCR beta chain sequence. The target of this receptor is not known. Base qualities are missing; no much larger clone stands one base away. Library prep was done by the immunoSEQ multiplex PCR assay. TCRdb took over this immuneACCESS table, retaining in-frame rearrangements with V and J assigned. Such tables are incomplete; in checked studies, under half of the missing clones stem from an unresolved V gene, and the remainder is unexplained. The sample yields approximately 75,000 clones; approximately 96% were counted once. The ten largest clones add up to roughly 0.17% of the sample. Trimming takes 3 bases from V and 5 bases from J, and the germline ends sit 14 bases apart. Via the germline V gene, CDR1 is SGHAT and CDR2 FQNNGV. The CDR3 runs 15 residues from the cysteine to the phenylalanine. The sequence is cut down to CDR3 DNA, 45 bases in frame from base 1. This entry belongs to a study of technical replicates of blood from a few donors (dated by TCRdb to 2016 to 2017).

The sample consisted of T cells isolated from PBMCs. The receptor's source is a human donor in good health. The rearrangement combines TRBV11-2 with TRBJ1-5; the D gene is perhaps TRBD1, on 6 matching bases. The CDR3 amino acid sequence is: CASSFSRGRDQPQHF. The nucleotide sequence is given as TGTGCCAGCAGCTTTTCGCGGGGGCGCGATCAGCCCCAGCATTTT.